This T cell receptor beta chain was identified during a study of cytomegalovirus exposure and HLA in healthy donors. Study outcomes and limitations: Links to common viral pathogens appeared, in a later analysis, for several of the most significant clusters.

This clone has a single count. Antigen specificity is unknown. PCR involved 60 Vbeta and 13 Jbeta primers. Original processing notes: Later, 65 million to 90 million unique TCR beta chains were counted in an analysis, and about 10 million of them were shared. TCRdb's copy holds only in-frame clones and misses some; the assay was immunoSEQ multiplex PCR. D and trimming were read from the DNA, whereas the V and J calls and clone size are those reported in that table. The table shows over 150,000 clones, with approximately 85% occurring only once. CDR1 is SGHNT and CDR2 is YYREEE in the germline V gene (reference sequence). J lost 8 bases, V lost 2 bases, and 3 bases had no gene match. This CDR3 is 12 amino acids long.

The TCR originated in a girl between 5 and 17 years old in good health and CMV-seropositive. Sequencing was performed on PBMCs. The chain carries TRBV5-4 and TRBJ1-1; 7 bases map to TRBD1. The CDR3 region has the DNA TGTGCCAGCAGCTTTGGGACAGCGGAAGCTTTCTTT. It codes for CASSFGTAEAFF.